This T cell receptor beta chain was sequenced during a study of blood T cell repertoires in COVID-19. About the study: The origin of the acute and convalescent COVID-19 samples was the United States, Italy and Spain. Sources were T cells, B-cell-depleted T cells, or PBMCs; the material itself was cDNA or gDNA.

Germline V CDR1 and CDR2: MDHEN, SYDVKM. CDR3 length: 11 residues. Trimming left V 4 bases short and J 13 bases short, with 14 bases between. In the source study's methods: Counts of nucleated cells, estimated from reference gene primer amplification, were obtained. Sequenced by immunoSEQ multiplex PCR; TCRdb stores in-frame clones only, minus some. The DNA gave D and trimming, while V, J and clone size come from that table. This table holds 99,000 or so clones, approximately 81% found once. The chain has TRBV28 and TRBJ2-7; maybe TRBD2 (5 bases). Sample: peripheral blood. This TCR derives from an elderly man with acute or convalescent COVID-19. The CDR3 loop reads CASSSAGKNYF. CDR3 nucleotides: TGTGCCAGCAGTTCAGCCGGGAAGAATTACTTC.